This T cell receptor beta chain derives from a study of beta chain features in type 1 diabetes. Since all of the isolated RNA was reverse transcribed, expressed TCRB transcripts were what got sequenced. The data were produced by immunoSEQ multiplex PCR, yet TCRdb's version contains in-frame clones alone and is incomplete. The sample holds tens of thousands of clones, 42% seen once. The V gene's germline CDR1 is SNHLY and CDR2 FYNNEI. This CDR3 contains 14 residues. Unmatched junction bases numbered 13, after V lost 8 bases and J lost 10 bases. As regards this clone: Its target is unknown.

Findings and limits, study-wide: All four CD4+ subsets of Type 1 diabetes patients contained TCRB CDR3s that were moderately but significantly shorter. PCR might show a preference for shorter templates, equally across patients and controls.

This sequence was found in a man aged 25 to 45 with type 1 diabetes. The J gene is TRBJ2-1, the V gene TRBV2; 8 bases match TRBD2. Sequenced material: Tregs from blood. CDR3 sequence (DNA): TGTGCCAGCGGCGGGAGGAACACCATAAGCGAGCAGTTCTTC. Its translation is CASGGRNTISEQFF.